This T cell receptor (beta chain) was sequenced for a study of post-analysis software for immune sequencing data. Study background: Patients had relapsing-remitting, secondary progressive or progressive-relapsing multiple sclerosis; some lacked subtype. Study-wide points: Four to six TRBV segments (TRBV5-6, TRBV5-1 and TRBV20-1 among them) occurred more frequently in patients than in controls. There was significantly lower normalized Chao1 diversity in multiple sclerosis patients than in controls.

The CDR3 loop spans 14 amino acids. Trimming cost V 7 bases and J 4 bases; bases outside gene matches: 7. In germline, CDR1 is SQVTM, CDR2 ANQGSEA. Unique molecular identifiers were carried by the TCR beta cDNA libraries. MiXCR was run by TCRdb on the PCR reads, yielding one entry per CDR3 protein. The sample has about 430,000 distinct CDR3 sequences, 30% to 40% seen once. To note about this clonotype: What it binds is not known.

Sequencing input: blood. The receptor was derived from a girl aged 2 to 10 with multiple sclerosis. The chain uses TRBV29-1 and TRBJ2-2; 9 bases line up with TRBD2. In DNA form, the CDR3 reads TGCAGCGCCGTTAGCGGGAGAGTCACCGGGGAGCTGTTTTTT. The encoded protein is CSAVSGRVTGELFF.